This T cell receptor beta chain was captured by sequencing in a study of blood T cell repertoires in COVID-19 (dated by TCRdb to about 2020). For the wider study: Samples covering the acute and convalescent phases of COVID-19 were provided by collaborators in the United States, Italy and Spain. A de-identified subject ID, COVID-19 status, age in years and sex were almost always included in the sample metadata. The dataset comprised deeply sampled blood TCRbeta repertoires from subjects exposed to, actively infected with, or recovered from COVID-19. The material from the prospective study consisted of cDNA or gDNA derived from T cells, B-cell-depleted T cells, or PBMCs. The repertoires were released in a freely available public database intended as a resource for research on the immune response to SARS-CoV-2. Samples came from the ongoing ImmuneRACE study (first 160 participants) plus 1,254 subjects from 6 global collaborators. Where HLA class I and class II types were available, the types were taken from metadata supplied by the sample provider, not from assay-based typing. General study outcomes and caveats: How much clinical and demographic metadata was included differed by source and by participant, and the metadata was provided uncurated.

TCRbeta CDR3 regions were amplified from genomic DNA by means of the immunoSEQ Assay, a bias-controlled multiplex PCR. The paper's processing steps were these. The number of nucleated cells in each sample was estimated from the amplification of reference gene primers within the assay. Sequence reads were collapsed and filtered to measure the absolute abundance of every unique TCRbeta CDR3 rearrangement. For each sample, productive Simpson clonality was calculated by taking the square root of Simpson's diversity index across productive rearrangements. What TCRdb holds here is the immuneACCESS table cut down to in-frame rearrangements. Part of the clones is not present; checked against another copy, under half of the missing clones reflect an unresolved V gene, and the others are unexplained. For V, J and clone size, that table is used; D and trimming come from the DNA. Counted in this sample were a few hundred thousand clones; approximately 81% of them appeared once. The leading ten clones occupy 3% to 4.5% of the sample.

Collaborating institutions collected whole blood in K2EDTA tubes following their own protocols. For TCRbeta analysis, collaborator samples were shipped as frozen whole blood, as isolated PBMCs, or as DNA extracted from either sample type. Trimming costs V 4 bases and J 8 bases, and their ends lie 8 bases apart. Reading the germline V gene (reference sequence) gives CDR1 LGHDT and CDR2 YNNKEL. There are 12 amino acids in the CDR3, from cysteine to phenylalanine inclusive. The sequence is cut down to CDR3 DNA, 36 bases in frame from base 1. Only one count was recorded for this clone. What this receptor recognizes is not known. Per-base qualities were not stored, and no clone one base away is much larger.

The sample was peripheral blood. This chain joins TRBV3-1 (or the pseudogene TRBV3-2) to TRBJ1-4, with TRBD1 tentatively as D gene (6 bases match). The clonotype comes from a woman between 18 and 29 years old with acute or convalescent COVID-19. The CDR3 region reads CASSLQGEKLFF. Here is the DNA: TGTGCCAGCAGCCTGCAGGGGGAAAAACTGTTTTTT.